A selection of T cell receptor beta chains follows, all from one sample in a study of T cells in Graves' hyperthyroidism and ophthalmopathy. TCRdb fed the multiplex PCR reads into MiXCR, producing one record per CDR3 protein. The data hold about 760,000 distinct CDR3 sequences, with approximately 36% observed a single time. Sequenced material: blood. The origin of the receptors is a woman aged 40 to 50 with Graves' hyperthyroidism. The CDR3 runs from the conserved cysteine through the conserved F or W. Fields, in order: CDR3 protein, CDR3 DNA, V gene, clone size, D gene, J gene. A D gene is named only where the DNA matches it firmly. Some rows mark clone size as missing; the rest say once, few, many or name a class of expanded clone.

CASSPTGGRKTQYF	TGTGCCAGCAGCCCGACAGGGGGAAGGAAGACCCAGTACTTC	TRBV7-9	many	TRBD1	TRBJ2-5
CASSPGQVGYEQYF	TGTGCCAGCAGCCCAGGACAGGTCGGCTACGAGCAGTACTTC	TRBV3-1	many	TRBD1	TRBJ2-7
CASSRQGNPNTGELFF	TGTGCCAGCTCCCGACAGGGGAATCCGAACACCGGGGAGCTGTTTTTT	TRBV9	few	TRBD1	TRBJ2-2
CASSGDSRMNTEAFF	TGTGCCAGCAGTGGAGACAGTCGCATGAACACTGAAGCTTTCTTT	TRBV6-1	NA	NA	TRBJ1-1
CASSLYGKNYGHTF	TGTGCCAGCAGCTTGTACGGGAAGAACTATGGCCACACCTTC	TRBV5-5	NA	NA	TRBJ1-2
CASRPLRLEETQYF	TGTGCCAGCAGACCCCTGAGGCTTGAAGAGACCCAGTACTTC	TRBV6-5	few	NA	TRBJ2-5
CASSLSRSTDTQYF	TGTGCCAGCAGCTTATCGAGATCCACAGATACGCAGTATTTT	TRBV7-8	NA	NA	TRBJ2-3
CASSERYEQYF	TGTGCCAGCAGTGAACGCTACGAGCAGTACTTC	TRBV7-2	many	NA	TRBJ2-7
CASTLQMNYGYTF	TGTGCCAGCACCTTACAGATGAACTATGGCTACACCTTC	TRBV7-3	NA	NA	TRBJ1-2
CASSLNGGAYEQYF	TGTGCCAGCAGCCTTAACGGAGGGGCCTACGAGCAGTACTTC	TRBV5-4	few	NA	TRBJ2-7
CASSPIAGGPNLSGELFF	TGTGCCAGTAGTCCCATAGCGGGGGGACCCAACCTCTCCGGGGAGCTGTTTTTT	TRBV10-3	NA	TRBD2	TRBJ2-2
CAIRADPGSSPLHF	TGTGCCATCAGAGCGGACCCGGGTTCTTCACCCCTCCACTTT	TRBV10-3	NA	NA	TRBJ1-6
CASSFLWASTNEKLFF	TGTGCCAGCAGCTTCCTCTGGGCCTCAACTAATGAAAAACTGTTTTTT	TRBV11-2	few	NA	TRBJ1-4
CASSRGTSEETQYF	TGTGCCAGCAGCCGTGGGACTAGCGAAGAGACCCAGTACTTC	TRBV7-6	once	TRBD2	TRBJ2-5
CATSGSTGGELFF	TGTGCCACCAGTGGCTCGACGGGCGGGGAGCTGTTTTTT	TRBV24-1	many	NA	TRBJ2-2
CASSIKYYRANSNQPQHF	TGTGCCAGTAGTATAAAATATTATCGGGCAAATAGCAATCAGCCCCAGCATTTT	TRBV19	NA	NA	TRBJ1-5
CASSLDGGPYEQYF	TGTGCCAGCAGCTTAGACGGGGGGCCCTACGAGCAGTACTTC	TRBV7-2	many	NA	TRBJ2-7
CASGKPSRRITGELFF	TGTGCCAGCGGGAAGCCTTCCAGGCGTATCACCGGGGAGCTGTTTTTT	TRBV10-1	NA	TRBD2	TRBJ2-2
CASSPRNSPLHF	TGTGCCAGCTCACCAAGGAATTCACCCCTCCACTTT	TRBV18	NA	NA	TRBJ1-6
CASSDRGPPTDTQYF	TGTGCCAGCAGTGACAGGGGGCCCCCCACAGATACGCAGTATTTT	TRBV7-9	few	TRBD1	TRBJ2-3
CASSYPTEQYF	TGTGCCAGCAGTTACCCGACCGAGCAGTACTTC	TRBV6-2/TRBV6-3	NA	NA	TRBJ2-7
CASSQVPVTGELFF	TGCGCCAGCAGCCAAGTCCCAGTCACCGGGGAGCTGTTTTTT	TRBV4-3	many	NA	TRBJ2-2